The subject of this entry is one T cell receptor (beta chain). These data are taken from a study of CD8 T cells in Susac syndrome. Reverse transcription of about 0.5 to 1 ug RNA was carried out with random hexamers. TCR beta CDR3 was amplified by immunoSEQ multiplex PCR. This amplification extended across 54 Vbeta and 13 Jbeta segments. TCRdb called the immunoSEQ multiplex PCR reads again in MiXCR, with one record for every CDR3 protein. The top ten clones hold approximately 0.13% of a sample with 200,000 to 250,000 distinct CDR3 sequences, roughly 90% of them seen once. The CDR3 loop spans 15 amino acids. Trimming cost V 3 bases and J 4 bases, with 14 bases left between them. CDR1 and CDR2 from the germline V gene are MNHEY and SMNVEV (reference sequence). The multiple sclerosis controls were treatment-naive patients with relapsing-remitting disease that was stable or active. TEMRA cells were FACS-enriched, and CD8+ and CD4+ T cells were isolated negatively.

The gene calls are TRBV27 and TRBJ2-3; the D gene could be TRBD1 or TRBD2 (5 bases each). Sequenced sample: CD8+ T cells from PBMCs. The sequence was obtained from a human donor with multiple sclerosis. This CDR3 reads CASSLVGTVADTQYF. The CDR3 region has the DNA TGTGCCAGCAGTTTGGTGGGGACGGTTGCAGATACGCAGTATTTT.